This entry lists 26 T cell receptor beta chains sequenced from one sample in a study of Ad26.COV2.S vaccination and SARS-CoV-2 variants. Produced via immunoSEQ multiplex PCR; TCRdb's table is partial and in-frame only. This table has 75,000 to 100,000 clones, approximately 82% appearing once. Source: peripheral blood, taken after recovery from COVID-19. Receptors were obtained from a human donor who had recovered from COVID-19.

The CDR3 sequence is CASRFLRGQGGGNTIYF. The CDR3 DNA is TGTGCAAGTCGCTTTCTGAGAGGACAGGGGGGTGGAAACACCATATATTTT. The chain uses TRBV12-2 and TRBJ1-3; the table's D call, TRBD1, has no DNA check behind it. TRBV12-2 is described as a pseudogene. This CDR3 region has 17 residues.

The chain employs TRBV5-1 and TRBJ1-4, with D unresolved. The CDR3 is made up of 16 amino acids. Germline V gives CDR1 SGHRS, CDR2 YFSETQ. Trimming left V 1 base short and J 0 bases short, with 10 bases between. The CDR3 DNA is TGCGCCAGCAGCTTGCTTGACTCCTCAACTAATGAAAAACTGTTTTTT. Amino acids: CASSLLDSSTNEKLFF.

The chain has TRBV14 and TRBJ2-7; D is unclear. The CDR3 sequence is 13 residues long. Trimming removed 4 bases at V and 0 bases at J, with 7 bases between. Germline-derived CDR1 and CDR2 are SGHDN and FVKESK. The chain's CDR3 is CASSPPSSYEQYF. DNA of the CDR3: TGTGCCAGCAGCCCCCCAAGCTCCTACGAGCAGTACTTC.

The chain is built from TRBV15 and TRBJ2-7, with 10 positions matching TRBD2. The CDR3 is 15 residues long. Germline values: CDR1 LNHNV, CDR2 YYDKDF (reference sequence). Trimming at V came to 1 base and at J to 5 bases, leaving 5 bases not matched to a gene. CDR3 protein: CATSRATSGRDEQYF. The CDR3 DNA reads TGTGCCACCAGCAGAGCGACTAGCGGGCGGGACGAGCAGTACTTC.

The J gene is TRBJ2-3, the V gene TRBV28; D might be TRBD1 or TRBD2, each matching 6 bases. CDR3 length equals 13 residues. Trimming took 5 bases from V and 10 from J, leaving 16 bases between them. From germline, CDR1 is MDHEN and CDR2 SYDVKM. This CDR3 is CASSEGGEGSQYF. CDR3 coding DNA: TGTGCCAGCAGTGAGGGGGGCGAAGGATCGCAGTATTTT.

The rearrangement joins TRBV27 to TRBJ2-1, with 15 bases aligning to TRBD2. Losses at the gene ends were 5 bases for V and 9 bases for J; bases not matched to a gene: 8. CDR1 and CDR2 from the germline V gene are MNHEY and SMNVEV (reference sequence). The CDR3 is 16 residues long. The CDR3 spells CASSPGLAGGVVEQFF. The CDR3 coding sequence is TGTGCCAGCAGTCCGGGACTAGCGGGAGGAGTAGTTGAGCAGTTCTTC.

The V and J genes are TRBV19 and TRBJ2-7; D unclear. This CDR3 is 12 amino acids long. Per germline, CDR1 LNHDA and CDR2 SQIVND (reference sequence). With 3 bases removed from V and 5 bases from J, the gap between germline ends came to 8 bases. In nucleotides, the CDR3 is TGTGCCAGTAGTATTGAGCCGGACGAGCAGTACTTC. Translated: CASSIEPDEQYF.

This clone was observed a few times. In DNA, the CDR3 is TGTGCCAGCAGTCCTACGACAGGGAGGTCCTATAATTCACCCCTCCACTTT. Protein product: CASSPTTGRSYNSPLHF. The chain has TRBV7-2 and TRBJ1-6, with 7 bases identical to TRBD1. This CDR3 has 17 residues. The V gene end was trimmed by 6 bases and the J gene end by 1 base; junction bases not matched to a gene: 9. Germline V gene lookup returns CDR1 SGHTA and CDR2 FQGNSA.

This chain links TRBV18 with TRBJ1-2; no firm D call. V was pared by 6 bases and J by 0 bases, with 11 bases between. CDR1 and CDR2 from the germline V gene are KGHSH and LQKENI. The CDR3 is made up of 14 amino acids. The chain's CDR3 is CASSPAASNYGYTF. CDR3 bases: TGTGCCAGCTCCCCCGCAGCCTCTAACTATGGCTACACCTTC.

The CDR3 bases are TGTGCCAGCAGACCAGGGACAGGGTTCAACGAGCAGTACTTC. Translating gives CASRPGTGFNEQYF. V usage is TRBV27 and J usage is TRBJ2-7, with TRBD1 matching 9 bases. After removal of 6 bases from V and 5 bases from J, the junction contained 8 bases not matched to a gene. Germline assignment: CDR1 MNHEY and CDR2 SMNVEV (reference sequence). There are 14 residues in the CDR3.

This sequence joins TRBV27 and TRBJ2-5; 9 bases line up with TRBD2. Germline V lookup: CDR1 MNHEY, CDR2 SMNVEV (reference sequence). V lost 7 bases to trimming and J lost 5 bases; unmatched junction nucleotides: 5. CDR3 length: 13 amino acids. The CDR3 coding sequence is TGTGCCAGCATCCGCGGGGGGGTTGAGACCCAGTACTTC. This encodes CASIRGGVETQYF.

This sequence joins TRBV19 and TRBJ2-7; 7 bases align to TRBD2. J lost 5 bases, V lost 5 bases, and 21 bases had no gene match. The germline V gene encodes CDR1 LNHDA and CDR2 SQIVND (reference sequence). This CDR3 has 18 residues. The CDR3 here is CASSAVGGIAGYSHEQYF. As DNA, the CDR3 is TGTGCCAGTAGTGCAGTTGGTGGCATAGCGGGTTACTCACACGAGCAGTACTTC.

The V call is TRBV19, the J call TRBJ2-2; 7 bases agree with TRBD2. The CDR3 is 13 residues long. Germline lookup yields CDR1 LNHDA and CDR2 SQIVND (reference sequence). The J segment lost 6 bases and the V segment lost 2 bases, leaving 0 bases of the junction unmatched. The CDR3 DNA sequence: TGTGCCAGTAGTATACGGGGGGCCGGGGAGCTGTTTTTT. It yields the protein CASSIRGAGELFF.

The rearrangement links TRBV28 to TRBJ2-7; perhaps TRBD2 as D (5 bases). Trimming pared 1 base from V and 7 bases from J, leaving 17 bases between. The CDR3 covers 15 residues. Looked up from germline, CDR1 is MDHEN and CDR2 is SYDVKM. Here the CDR3 reads CASSLLGLAGREQYF. Written as DNA, the CDR3 is TGTGCCAGCAGTTTATTAGGTCTAGCCGGTCGTGAGCAGTACTTC.

V usage is TRBV6-2 or TRBV6-3 and J usage is TRBJ2-7; D remains ambiguous. V shed 4 bases and J shed 1 base, with 8 bases lying between them. CDR3 length: 13 amino acids. CDR1 is MNHEY and CDR2 is SVGEGT in the germline V gene. The CDR3 here is CASSSTRSYEQYF. In DNA form, the CDR3 reads TGTGCCAGCAGTTCGACACGTTCCTACGAGCAGTACTTC.

The J gene is TRBJ1-1, the V gene TRBV6-5; a weak D match, TRBD1 (5 bases). This CDR3 is 15 amino acids long. The germline V and J ends were trimmed by 5 bases and 0 bases, with 13 bases remaining between them. Per germline, CDR1 MNHEY and CDR2 SVGAGI. The DNA for the CDR3 is TGTGCCAGCAGTCGCCGGGACGGAATGAACACTGAAGCTTTCTTT. Translation: CASSRRDGMNTEAFF.

This clone has just a few counts. The genes are TRBV29-1 and TRBJ1-5; 9 nucleotides align to TRBD1. The V gene end was trimmed by 1 base and the J gene end by 7 bases; junction bases not matched to a gene: 11. CDR3 size: 16 residues. Germline V CDR1 and CDR2: SQVTM, ANQGSEA. The CDR3 reads CSVEAEQGAGGQPQHF. CDR3 nucleotide sequence: TGCAGCGTTGAAGCTGAACAGGGGGCTGGGGGACAGCCCCAGCATTTT.

The V and J genes are TRBV11-2 and TRBJ2-1; D is ambiguous. The CDR3 is made up of 15 amino acids. Germline V lookup: CDR1 SGHAT, CDR2 FQNNGV. V was trimmed by 5 bases and J by 0 bases, leaving 11 bases between them. Written as DNA, the CDR3 is TGTGCCAGCAGCCATTTTTACAGCTCCTACAATGAGCAGTTCTTC. It codes for CASSHFYSSYNEQFF.

This chain uses TRBV9 with TRBJ2-7; TRBD2 matches at 9 bases. Germline V gene lookup returns CDR1 SGDLS and CDR2 YYNGEE. With 0 bases clipped from V and 3 bases from J, the junction kept 4 bases outside the gene matches. The CDR3 is made up of 15 amino acids. This CDR3 reads CASSVGGAGGYEQYF. The CDR3 nucleotides read TGTGCCAGCAGCGTAGGAGGAGCGGGAGGCTACGAGCAGTACTTC.

This clone came up a few times. Other DNA variants within this sample encode the same CDR3. The chain has TRBV19 and TRBJ2-2; 7 bases fit TRBD2. CDR1 LNHDA and CDR2 SQIVND come from the germline V gene (reference sequence). This CDR3 has 16 residues. Germline trimming cut 3 bases from V and 5 bases from J; bases unmatched to any gene: 9. The CDR3: CASSIPRGGRTGELFF. The DNA for the CDR3 is TGTGCCAGTAGTATTCCGCGGGGAGGGAGGACCGGGGAGCTGTTTTTT.

V is TRBV4-3 and J is TRBJ2-2; D uncertain. V was pared by 0 bases and J by 9 bases, with 8 bases between. This CDR3 region has 13 residues. Germline loops: CDR1 LGHNA, CDR2 YSLEER. The CDR3 loop is CASSQDELRELFF. The CDR3 nucleotides are TGCGCCAGCAGCCAAGATGAGCTCAGGGAGCTGTTTTTT.

This clone was picked up a small number of times. The genes are TRBV27 and TRBJ2-5, with D tentatively TRBD2 (7 bases). This CDR3 spans 14 amino acids. CDR1 is MNHEY and CDR2 is SMNVEV in the germline V gene (reference sequence). V lost 4 bases and J lost 4, with 13 bases in between. The CDR3 loop is CASSWGGQRETQYF. DNA for the CDR3: TGTGCCAGCAGTTGGGGGGGGCAGCGAGAGACCCAGTACTTC.

V and J are TRBV7-2 and TRBJ2-7; the D is unclear. Trimming removed 1 base at V and 5 bases at J, with 9 bases between. CDR3 length equals 13 residues. CDR1 is SGHTA and CDR2 is FQGNSA in the germline V gene. CDR3 DNA: TGTGCCAGCAGCTTAGTCACAGCGAACGAGCAGTACTTC. The encoded protein is CASSLVTANEQYF.

V is TRBV7-2 and J is TRBJ1-5; D ambiguous. The V gene lost 3 bases and the J gene lost 0 bases, with 3 bases spanning the gap. The CDR3 length is 13 residues. CDR1 and CDR2 from the germline V gene are SGHTA and FQGNSA. CDR3 protein: CASSFGSNQPQHF. CDR3 DNA: TGTGCCAGCAGCTTTGGTAGCAATCAGCCCCAGCATTTT.

The chain couples TRBV12-5 to TRBJ2-7; 8 nucleotides line up with TRBD1. The CDR3 covers 16 residues. J lost 2 bases, V lost 0 bases, and 6 bases had no gene match. CDR1 LGHNT and CDR2 FRNRAP come from the germline V gene. In nucleotides, the CDR3 is TGTGCTAGTGGTTTGGTACGGACAGGGCGAACCTACGAGCAGTACTTC. It encodes CASGLVRTGRTYEQYF.

This clone was observed a few times. The V call is TRBV19, the J call TRBJ1-6; TRBD1 matches at 7 bases. The germline gives CDR1 LNHDA, CDR2 SQIVND (reference sequence). The trim removed 6 bases at V and 7 bases at J, leaving 6 bases unmatched. This CDR3 is built from 14 residues. CDR3 region: CASRGQTDNSPLHF. The CDR3 DNA sequence: TGTGCCAGTAGGGGACAGACAGACAATTCACCCCTCCACTTT.